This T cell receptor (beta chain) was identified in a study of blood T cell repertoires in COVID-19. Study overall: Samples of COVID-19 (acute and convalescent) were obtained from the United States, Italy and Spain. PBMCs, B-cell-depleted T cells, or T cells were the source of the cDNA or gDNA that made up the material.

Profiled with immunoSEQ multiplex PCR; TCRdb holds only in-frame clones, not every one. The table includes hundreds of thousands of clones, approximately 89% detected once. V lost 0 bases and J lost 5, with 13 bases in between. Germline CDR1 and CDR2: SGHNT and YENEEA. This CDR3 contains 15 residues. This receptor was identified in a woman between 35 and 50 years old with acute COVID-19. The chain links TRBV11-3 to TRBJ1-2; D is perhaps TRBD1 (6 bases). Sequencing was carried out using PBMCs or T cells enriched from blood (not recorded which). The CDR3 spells CASSLDGGRNYGYTF. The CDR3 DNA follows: TGTGCCAGCAGCTTAGATGGGGGCCGGAATTATGGCTACACCTTC.